The T cell receptor beta chain described here comes from a study of post-analysis software for immune sequencing data. Findings of the study overall: Controls had lower frequencies than patients of roughly five TRBV segments, which included TRBV5-6, TRBV5-1 and TRBV20-1. Controls significantly exceeded multiple sclerosis patients in normalized Chao1 diversity.

J lost 2 bases, V lost 2 bases, and 14 bases had no gene match. Germline CDR1 is DFQATT and CDR2 is SNEGSKA (reference sequence). The CDR3 runs 17 residues. This clonotype occurred a few times. Antigen: not known. Presence of unique molecular identifiers characterized the TCR beta cDNA libraries. Approximately 550,000 cDNA molecules came from roughly 1 to 10 million T cells. TCRdb independently ran MiXCR on the PCR reads; one entry per CDR3 protein. Of 750,000 to 950,000 distinct CDR3 sequences listed, roughly half were seen once; the top ten hold approximately 4.2%. This receptor was obtained from a girl aged 10 to 17 with multiple sclerosis. Material for sequencing was blood. The chain recombines TRBV20-1 with TRBJ2-7; 8 positions match TRBD1. CDR3 sequence: CSARSPIPTGGTYEQYF. In DNA, the CDR3 is TGCAGTGCTAGATCGCCAATTCCTACAGGGGGAACCTACGAGCAGTACTTC.